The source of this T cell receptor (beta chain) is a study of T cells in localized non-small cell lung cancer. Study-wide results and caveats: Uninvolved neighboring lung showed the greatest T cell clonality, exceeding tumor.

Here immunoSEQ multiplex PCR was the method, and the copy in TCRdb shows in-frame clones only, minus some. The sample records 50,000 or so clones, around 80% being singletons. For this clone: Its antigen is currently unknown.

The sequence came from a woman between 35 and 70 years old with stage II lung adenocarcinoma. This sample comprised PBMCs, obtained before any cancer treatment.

This CDR3 reads CASSLSGGTRAYGYTF. The CDR3 nucleotides are TGTGCCAGCAGTTTATCTGGGGGAACCCGAGCCTATGGCTACACCTTC. V gene TRBV27 combines with J gene TRBJ1-2; tentatively, D is TRBD1 (5 bases). Germline V gene sequence: CDR1 MNHEY, CDR2 SMNVEV (reference sequence). Trimming removed 0 bases at V and 4 bases at J, with 15 bases between. The CDR3 is 16 amino acids.